The present T cell receptor beta chain was sequenced within a study of beta chain features in type 1 diabetes. Study-wide context: Across all samples, 100 million to 130 million sorted cells were examined. Study findings and constraints: Among patients with Type 1 diabetes, TCRB CDR3s were moderately but significantly shorter in every one of the four CD4+ subsets. TCRB repertoires of naive, central memory and Treg cells appeared more similar among patients than among healthy donors.

The CDR3 is made up of 14 amino acids. CDR1 SNHLY and CDR2 FYNNEI come from the germline V gene. Trimming removed 4 bases at V and 7 bases at J, with 14 bases between. A note on this clone: The target antigen is unknown.

Expressed TCRB transcripts were sequenced, since all the RNA that had been isolated was reverse transcribed. Produced via immunoSEQ multiplex PCR; TCRdb's table is partial and in-frame only. Here the sample spans hundreds of thousands of clones, 68% being singletons. The chain uses TRBV2 and TRBJ2-1; D may be TRBD1 (5 bases). This sequence originates from a man under 40 in good health. The source material was naive CD4+ T cells from blood. For the CDR3, the DNA is TGTGCCAGCAGTGTGGACATTCGGATGAATGAGCAGTTCTTC. Residues: CASSVDIRMNEQFF.